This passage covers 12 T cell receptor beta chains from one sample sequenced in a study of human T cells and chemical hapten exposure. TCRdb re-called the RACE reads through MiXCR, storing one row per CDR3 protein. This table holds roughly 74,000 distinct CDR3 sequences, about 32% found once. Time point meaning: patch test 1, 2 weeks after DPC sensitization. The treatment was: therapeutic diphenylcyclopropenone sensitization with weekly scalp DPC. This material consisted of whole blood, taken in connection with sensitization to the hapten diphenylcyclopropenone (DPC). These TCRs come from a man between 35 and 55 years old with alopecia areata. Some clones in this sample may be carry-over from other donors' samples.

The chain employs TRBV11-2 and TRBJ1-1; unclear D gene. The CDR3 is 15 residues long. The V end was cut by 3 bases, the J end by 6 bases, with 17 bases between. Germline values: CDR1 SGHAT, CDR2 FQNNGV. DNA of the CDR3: TGTGCCAGCAGCTTTGGAGACATGGGGTGGGCTGAAGCTTTCTTT. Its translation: CASSFGDMGWAEAFF.

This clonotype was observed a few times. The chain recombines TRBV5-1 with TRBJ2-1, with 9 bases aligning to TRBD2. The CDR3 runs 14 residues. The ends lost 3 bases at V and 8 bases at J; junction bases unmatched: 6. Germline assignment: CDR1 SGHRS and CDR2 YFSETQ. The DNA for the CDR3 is TGCGCCAGCAGCTACGGCGGGAGGGTGTATGAGCAGTTCTTC. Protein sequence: CASSYGGRVYEQFF. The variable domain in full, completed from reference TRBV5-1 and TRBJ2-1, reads KAGVTQTPRYLIKTRGQQVTLSCSPISGHRSVSWYQQTPGQGLQFLFEYFSETQRNKGNFPGRFSGRQFSNSRSEMNVSTLELGDSALYLCASSYGGRVYEQFFGPGTRLTVL.

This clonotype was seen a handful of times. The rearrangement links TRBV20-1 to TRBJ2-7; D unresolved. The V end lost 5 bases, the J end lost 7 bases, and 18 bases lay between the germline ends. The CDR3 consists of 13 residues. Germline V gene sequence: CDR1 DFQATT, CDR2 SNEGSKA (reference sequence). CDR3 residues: CSAPVVDVGEQYF. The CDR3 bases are TGCAGTGCTCCCGTCGTGGATGTCGGGGAGCAGTACTTC.

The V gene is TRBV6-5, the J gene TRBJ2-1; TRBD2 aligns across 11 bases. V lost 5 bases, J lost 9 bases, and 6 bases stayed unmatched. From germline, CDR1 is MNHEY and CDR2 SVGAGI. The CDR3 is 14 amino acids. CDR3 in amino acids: CASSTTSGSAEQFF. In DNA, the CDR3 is TGTGCCAGCAGTACCACTAGCGGGAGCGCTGAGCAGTTCTTC.

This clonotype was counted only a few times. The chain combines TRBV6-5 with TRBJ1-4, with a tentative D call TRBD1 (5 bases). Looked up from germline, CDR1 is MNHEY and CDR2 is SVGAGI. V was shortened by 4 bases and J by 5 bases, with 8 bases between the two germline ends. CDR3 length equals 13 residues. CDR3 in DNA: TGTGCCAGCAGTTTGACAGAAAATGAAAAACTGTTTTTT. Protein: CASSLTENEKLFF.

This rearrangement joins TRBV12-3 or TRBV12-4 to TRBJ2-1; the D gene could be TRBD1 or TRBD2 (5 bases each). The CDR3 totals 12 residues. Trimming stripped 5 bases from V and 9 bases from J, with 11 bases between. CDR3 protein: CASSGDLGEQFF. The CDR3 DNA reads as TGTGCCAGCAGTGGGGACCTCGGTGAGCAGTTCTTC.

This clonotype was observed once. CDR3 region: CASSLIGSPYDRANVLTF. CDR3 nucleotides: TGTGCCAGCAGCTTAATAGGCAGCCCGTACGATAGGGCCAACGTCCTGACTTTC. The rearrangement joins TRBV11-1 to TRBJ2-6; D is uncertain. This CDR3 spans 18 amino acids. Germline V gene lookup returns CDR1 SGHAT and CDR2 FQDESV (reference sequence). The germline V and J ends were trimmed by 2 bases and 5 bases, with 19 bases remaining between them.

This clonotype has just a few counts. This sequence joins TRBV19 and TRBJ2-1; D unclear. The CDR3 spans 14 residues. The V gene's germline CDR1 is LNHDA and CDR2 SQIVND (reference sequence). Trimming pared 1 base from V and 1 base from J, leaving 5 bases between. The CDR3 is CASSIAASYNEQFF. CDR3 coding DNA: TGTGCCAGTAGTATAGCGGCATCCTACAATGAGCAGTTCTTC. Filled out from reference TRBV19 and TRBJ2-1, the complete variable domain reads DGGITQSPKYLFRKEGQNVTLSCEQNLNHDAMYWYRQDPGQGLRLIYYSQIVNDFQKGDIAEGYSVSREKKESFPLTVTSAQKNPTAFYLCASSIAASYNEQFFGPGTRLTVL.

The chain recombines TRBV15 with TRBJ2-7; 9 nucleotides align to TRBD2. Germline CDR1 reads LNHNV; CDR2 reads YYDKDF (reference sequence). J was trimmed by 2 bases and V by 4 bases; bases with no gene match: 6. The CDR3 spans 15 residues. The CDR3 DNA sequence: TGTGCCACCAGCAATCGGGCTAGCGGGGCCTACGAGCAGTACTTC. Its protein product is CATSNRASGAYEQYF.

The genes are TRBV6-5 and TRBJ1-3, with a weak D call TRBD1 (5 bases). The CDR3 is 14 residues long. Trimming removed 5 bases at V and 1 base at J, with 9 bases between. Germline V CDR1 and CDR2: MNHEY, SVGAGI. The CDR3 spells CASSRAGSGNTIYF. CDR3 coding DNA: TGTGCCAGCAGTAGGGCAGGGTCTGGAAACACCATATATTTT.

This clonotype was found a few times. CDR3 residues: CASSQRPRDYEQYF. DNA of the CDR3: TGTGCCAGCAGCCAAAGGCCTAGAGATTACGAGCAGTACTTC. The rearrangement links TRBV3-1 to TRBJ2-7; D gene unclear. This CDR3 spans 14 amino acids. Trimming shortened V by 2 bases and J by 4 bases, and 12 bases separated the two germline ends. Germline V lookup: CDR1 LGHDT, CDR2 YNNKEL (reference sequence).

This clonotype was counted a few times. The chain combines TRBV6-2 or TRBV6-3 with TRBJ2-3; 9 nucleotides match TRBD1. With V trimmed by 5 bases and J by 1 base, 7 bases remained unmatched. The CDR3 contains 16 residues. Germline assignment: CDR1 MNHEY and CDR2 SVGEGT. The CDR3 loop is CASSPWDRAGTDTQYF. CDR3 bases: TGTGCCAGCAGTCCCTGGGACAGGGCAGGCACAGATACGCAGTATTTT.